This is a list of T cell receptor beta chains from one sample in a study of cytomegalovirus exposure and HLA in healthy donors. Sequencing used immunoSEQ multiplex PCR; TCRdb keeps in-frame clones, though not all of them. The sample includes 100,000 to 150,000 clones, about 81% of them seen just once. The source material was PBMCs. The receptors come from a man in his forties or fifties in good health and CMV-seronegative. CDR3s include the opening cysteine and the closing phenylalanine or tryptophan. D genes are given only for firm matches. Expanded clones are given a class, and other clones once, few, many or no size at all.

j_call	v_call	d_call	clone_size	cdr3_nt	cdr3_aa
TRBJ2-1	TRBV27	TRBD1	NA	TGTGCCAGCAGGCTGAGCCGGGACAGATCCTACAATGAGCAGTTCTTC	CASRLSRDRSYNEQFF
TRBJ1-3	TRBV4-3	NA	few	TGCGCCAGCAGCCAAGATATTTCACGGGAGGACACCATATATTTT	CASSQDISREDTIYF
TRBJ1-4	TRBV5-1	NA	NA	TGCGCCAGCAGCTTGGACGGGACTAATGAAAAACTGTTTTTT	CASSLDGTNEKLFF
TRBJ1-4	TRBV7-7	NA	NA	TGTGCCAGCAGCTTAGCGGTCGGTGAAAAACTGTTTTTT	CASSLAVGEKLFF
TRBJ1-2	TRBV6-5	NA	NA	TGTGCCAGCAGGACACCTCCTCCCAACTATGGCTACACCTTC	CASRTPPPNYGYTF
TRBJ2-3	TRBV6-6	TRBD2	few	TGTGCCAGCGAAACTAGCGGGAGGCAGTATTTT	CASETSGRQYF
TRBJ2-2	TRBV7-8	TRBD1	NA	TGTGCCAGCAGCCCCCTAGGGGGGGGGACAGGGTTTAGCGGGGAGCTGTTTTTT	CASSPLGGGTGFSGELFF
TRBJ1-2	TRBV29-1	NA	NA	TGCAGCGTGCCGGGACACCCTACCTATGGCTACACCTTC	CSVPGHPTYGYTF
TRBJ2-5	TRBV2	TRBD1	NA	TGTGCCAGCAGTGAACAAGGACAGGGTGAAGAGACCCAGTACTTC	CASSEQGQGEETQYF
TRBJ2-3	TRBV27	TRBD2	few	TGTGCCAGCACCCTAGCGGGGGGTGATACGCAGTATTTT	CASTLAGGDTQYF
TRBJ1-1	TRBV5-4	NA	NA	TGTGCCAGCAGCTTCGGCAGGGTTGGTCTGAACACTGAAGCTTTCTTT	CASSFGRVGLNTEAFF
TRBJ2-1	TRBV5-5	TRBD2	few	TGTGCCAGCAGCTCGGGACTACCCGAGAATGAGCAGTTCTTC	CASSSGLPENEQFF
TRBJ1-2	TRBV7-2	TRBD1	NA	TGTGCCAGCAGCATCCGACAGGGAGGTGCTGGCTACACCTTC	CASSIRQGGAGYTF
TRBJ1-2	TRBV5-4	TRBD1	NA	TGTGCCAGCAGCTTGGACCTCATAGGGACAGGGGGCAATGGCTACACCTTC	CASSLDLIGTGGNGYTF
TRBJ2-2	TRBV2	NA	NA	TGTGCCAGCAGTGAAAGGCAGGGAGGCACCGGGGAGCTGTTTTTT	CASSERQGGTGELFF
TRBJ2-7	TRBV2	NA	NA	TGTGCCAGCACCCTCGGTGCCTACGAGCAGTACTTC	CASTLGAYEQYF
TRBJ2-3	TRBV5-6	TRBD2	NA	TGTGCCAGCAGCCCACCCGGGGGGGCTGTTGGAGATACGCAGTATTTT	CASSPPGGAVGDTQYF